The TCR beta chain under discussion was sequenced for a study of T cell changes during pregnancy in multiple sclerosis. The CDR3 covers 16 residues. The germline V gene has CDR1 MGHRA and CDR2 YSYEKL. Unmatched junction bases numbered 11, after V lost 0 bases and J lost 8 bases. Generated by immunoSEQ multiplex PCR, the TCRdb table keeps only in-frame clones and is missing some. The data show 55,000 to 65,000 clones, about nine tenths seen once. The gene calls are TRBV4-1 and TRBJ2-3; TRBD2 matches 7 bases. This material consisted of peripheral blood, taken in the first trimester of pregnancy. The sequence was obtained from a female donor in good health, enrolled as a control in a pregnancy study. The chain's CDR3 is CASSQDHGTPGGTQYF. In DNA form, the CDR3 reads TGCGCCAGCAGCCAAGATCATGGGACGCCGGGGGGTACGCAGTATTTT.